These 8 T cell receptor beta chains were all obtained from the same sample, sequenced in a study of beta chain features in type 1 diabetes. Whole-study findings and limits: Shortening of TCRB CDR3s, moderate but significant, appeared in all four CD4+ subsets of Type 1 diabetes patients.

For these receptors, no antigen is known. Every bit of the isolated RNA underwent reverse transcription, so sequencing read expressed TCRB transcripts. Profiled with immunoSEQ multiplex PCR; TCRdb holds only in-frame clones, not every one. The sample consists of some 350,000 clones, around a tenth of them appearing once. Source material: central memory CD4+ T cells from blood. These receptors all come from a man aged 25 to 45 with type 1 diabetes.

This clone was observed many times. This chain links TRBV19 with TRBJ1-1, with 9 bases aligning to TRBD1. CDR1 is LNHDA and CDR2 is SQIVND in the germline V gene (reference sequence). V was pared by 5 bases and J by 3 bases, with 7 bases of the junction left unmatched. The length of the CDR3 is 15 residues. The CDR3 nucleotides read TGTGCCAGTAGTCCTGGGACAGGGTATGACACTGAAGCTTTCTTT. Translated: CASSPGTGYDTEAFF.

The chain uses TRBV11-2 and TRBJ2-2, with no clear D. CDR1 and CDR2 from the germline V gene are SGHAT and FQNNGV. Trimming took off 5 bases at V and 6 bases at J, with 10 bases between the two ends. CDR3 size: 13 residues. CDR3 sequence: CASSPRNPGELFF. The DNA for the CDR3 is TGTGCCAGCAGCCCGAGAAACCCCGGGGAGCTGTTTTTT.

The rearrangement joins TRBV28 to TRBJ2-7; perhaps TRBD2 as D (5 bases). Between the trimmed V and J ends, which lost 3 bases and 4 bases, there was a span of 7 bases. Germline values: CDR1 MDHEN, CDR2 SYDVKM. The CDR3 is made up of 12 amino acids. For the CDR3, the DNA is TGTGCCAGCAGTTTCACGGGGTACGAGCAGTACTTC. This sequence encodes CASSFTGYEQYF.

This clone has only a few counts. CDR3 in amino acids: CASSPRGGTNEKLFF. CDR3 DNA: TGTGCCAGCTCACCAAGGGGAGGGACAAATGAAAAACTGTTTTTT. The gene calls are TRBV18 and TRBJ1-4, with a tentative D call TRBD1 (6 bases). The CDR3 length is 15 residues. Trimming took 2 bases from V and 5 from J, leaving 12 bases between them. In germline, CDR1 is KGHSH, CDR2 LQKENI.

This clone occurred a few times. The J gene is TRBJ2-5, the V gene TRBV19; possible D gene TRBD2, 6 bases. The CDR3 totals 15 residues. Germline CDR1 reads LNHDA; CDR2 reads SQIVND (reference sequence). V was cut by 3 bases and J by 3 bases, with 14 bases left in between. The CDR3 nucleotides are TGTGCCAGTAGTATTAGCGGCGCGCTCAAAGAGACCCAGTACTTC. Its protein product is CASSISGALKETQYF.

This clone was counted between two and nine times. The chain has TRBV28 and TRBJ1-2; the D gene is possibly TRBD1 (6 bases). This CDR3 is 12 amino acids long. Between the trimmed V and J ends, which lost 5 bases and 4 bases, there was a span of 8 bases. CDR1 is MDHEN and CDR2 is SYDVKM in the germline V gene. The DNA of the CDR3 is TGTGCCAGCAGTCGGACAGCCTATGGCTACACCTTC. This translates into CASSRTAYGYTF.

This clone was seen only a few times. In nucleotides, the CDR3 is TGCAGCGTTGGTAAAGGTCAGTCCTACGAGCAGTACTTC. Translating gives CSVGKGQSYEQYF. This rearrangement joins TRBV29-1 to TRBJ2-7, with D unresolved. The CDR3 has 13 amino acids. Trimming removed 4 bases at V and 1 base at J, with 11 bases between. Germline assignment: CDR1 SQVTM and CDR2 ANQGSEA.

This clone was seen only a few times. The chain recombines TRBV9 with TRBJ1-2; D not resolved. Trimming removed 3 bases from V and 1 base from J, with 7 bases in between. The CDR3 runs 13 residues. Germline assignment: CDR1 SGDLS and CDR2 YYNGEE. The CDR3 DNA reads as TGTGCCAGCAGCGGACCGAATAACTATGGCTACACCTTC. Translating gives CASSGPNNYGYTF.